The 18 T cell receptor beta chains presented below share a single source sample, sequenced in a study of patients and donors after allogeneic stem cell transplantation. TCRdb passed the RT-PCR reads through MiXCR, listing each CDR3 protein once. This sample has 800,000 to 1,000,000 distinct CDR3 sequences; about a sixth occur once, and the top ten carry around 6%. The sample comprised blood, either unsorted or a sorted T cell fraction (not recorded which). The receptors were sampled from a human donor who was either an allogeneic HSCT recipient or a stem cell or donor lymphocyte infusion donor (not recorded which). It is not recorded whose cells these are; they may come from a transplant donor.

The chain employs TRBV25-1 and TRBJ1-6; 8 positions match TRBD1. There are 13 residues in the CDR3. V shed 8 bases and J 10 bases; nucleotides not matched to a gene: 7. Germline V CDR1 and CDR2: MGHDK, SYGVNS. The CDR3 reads CASSSRGPSPLHF. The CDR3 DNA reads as TGTGCCAGCTCTTCCAGGGGGCCATCACCCCTCCACTTT.

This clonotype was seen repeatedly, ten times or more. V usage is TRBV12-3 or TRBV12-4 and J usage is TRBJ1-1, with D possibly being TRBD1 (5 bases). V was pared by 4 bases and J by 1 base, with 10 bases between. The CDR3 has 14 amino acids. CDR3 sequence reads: CASSWGRENTEAFF. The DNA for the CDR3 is TGTGCCAGCAGTTGGGGCAGGGAGAACACTGAAGCTTTCTTT.

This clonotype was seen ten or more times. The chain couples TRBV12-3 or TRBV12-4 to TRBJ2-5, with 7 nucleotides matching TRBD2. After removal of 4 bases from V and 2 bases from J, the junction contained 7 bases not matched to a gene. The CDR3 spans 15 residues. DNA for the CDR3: TGTGCCAGCAGTTCCCCGGGGGGAGGACAAGAGACCCAGTACTTC. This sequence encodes CASSSPGGGQETQYF.

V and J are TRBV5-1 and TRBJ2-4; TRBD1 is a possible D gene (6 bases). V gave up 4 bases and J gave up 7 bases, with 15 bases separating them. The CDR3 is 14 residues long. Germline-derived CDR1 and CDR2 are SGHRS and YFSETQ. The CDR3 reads CASSPGTRGNIQYF. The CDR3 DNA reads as TGCGCCAGCAGCCCCGGGACGAGGGGGAACATTCAGTACTTC.

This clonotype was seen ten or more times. The CDR3 bases are TGCGCCAGCAGCTTGGAGCTTGACACAGATACGCAGTATTTT. Amino acids: CASSLELDTDTQYF. The chain links TRBV5-1 to TRBJ2-3; the D is unclear. CDR1 SGHRS and CDR2 YFSETQ come from the germline V gene. V gave up 0 bases and J gave up 2 bases, with 7 bases separating them. This CDR3 has 14 residues.

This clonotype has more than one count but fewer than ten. The CDR3 spells CASSLGLPPAGYTF. The CDR3 DNA sequence: TGCGCCAGCAGCTTGGGTCTCCCCCCGGCTGGCTACACCTTC. V usage is TRBV5-1 and J usage is TRBJ1-2, with D unresolved. V was pared by 0 bases and J by 7 bases, with 13 bases between. The CDR3 runs 14 residues. The germline V gene encodes CDR1 SGHRS and CDR2 YFSETQ.

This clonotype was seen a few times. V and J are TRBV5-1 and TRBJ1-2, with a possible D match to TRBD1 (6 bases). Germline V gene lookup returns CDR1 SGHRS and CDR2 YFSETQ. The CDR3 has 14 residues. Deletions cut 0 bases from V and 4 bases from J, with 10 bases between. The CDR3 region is CASSLDGGGYGYTF. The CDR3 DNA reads TGCGCCAGCAGCTTGGATGGAGGGGGCTATGGCTACACCTTC.

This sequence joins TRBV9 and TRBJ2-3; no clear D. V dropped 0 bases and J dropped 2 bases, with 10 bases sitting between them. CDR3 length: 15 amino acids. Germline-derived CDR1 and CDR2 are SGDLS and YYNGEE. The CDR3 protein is CASSVGPNPTDTQYF. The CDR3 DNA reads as TGTGCCAGCAGCGTAGGCCCAAATCCCACAGATACGCAGTATTTT. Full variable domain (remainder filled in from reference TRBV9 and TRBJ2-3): DSGVTQTPKHLITATGQRVTLRCSPRSGDLSVYWYQQSLDQGLQFLIQYYNGEERAKGNILERFSAQQFPDLHSELNLSSLELGDSALYFCASSVGPNPTDTQYFGPGTRLTVL.

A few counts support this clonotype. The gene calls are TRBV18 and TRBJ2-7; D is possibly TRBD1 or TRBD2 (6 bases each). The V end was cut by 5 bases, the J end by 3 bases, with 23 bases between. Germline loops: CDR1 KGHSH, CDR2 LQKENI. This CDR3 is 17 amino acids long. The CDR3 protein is CASSSRGRASANYEQYF. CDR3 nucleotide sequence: TGTGCCAGCTCATCCAGGGGAAGGGCTAGCGCGAACTACGAGCAGTACTTC.

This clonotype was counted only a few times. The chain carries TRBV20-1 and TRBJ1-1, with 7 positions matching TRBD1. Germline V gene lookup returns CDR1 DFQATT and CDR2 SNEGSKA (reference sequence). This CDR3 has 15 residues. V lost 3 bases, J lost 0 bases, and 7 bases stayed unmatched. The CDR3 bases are TGCAGTGCTAGGGGCCACAGGGGAATGAACACTGAAGCTTTCTTT. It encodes CSARGHRGMNTEAFF.

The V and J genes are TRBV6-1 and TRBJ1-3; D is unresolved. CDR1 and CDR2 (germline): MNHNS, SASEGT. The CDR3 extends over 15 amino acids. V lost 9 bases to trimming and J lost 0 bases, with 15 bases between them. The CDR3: CARGMGSDSGNTIYF. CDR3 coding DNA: TGTGCCAGGGGGATGGGGTCCGACTCTGGAAACACCATATATTTT.

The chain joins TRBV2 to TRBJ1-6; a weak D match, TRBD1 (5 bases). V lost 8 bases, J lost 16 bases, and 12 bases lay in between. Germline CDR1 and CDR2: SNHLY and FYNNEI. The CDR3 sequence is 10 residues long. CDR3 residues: CASGPTALHF. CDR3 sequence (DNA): TGTGCCAGCGGACCGACAGCTCTCCACTTT. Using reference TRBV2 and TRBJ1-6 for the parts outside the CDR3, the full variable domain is EPEVTQTPSHQVTQMGQEVILRCVPISNHLYFYWYRQILGQKVEFLVSFYNNEISEKSEIFDDQFSVERPDGSNFTLKIRSTKLEDSAMYFCASGPTALHFGNGTRLTVT.

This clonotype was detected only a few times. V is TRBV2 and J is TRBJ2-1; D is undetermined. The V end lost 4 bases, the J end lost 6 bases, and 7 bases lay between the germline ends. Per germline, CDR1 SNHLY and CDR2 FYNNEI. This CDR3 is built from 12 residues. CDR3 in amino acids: CASSGNSNEQFF. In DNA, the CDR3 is TGTGCCAGCAGTGGTAACAGCAATGAGCAGTTCTTC.

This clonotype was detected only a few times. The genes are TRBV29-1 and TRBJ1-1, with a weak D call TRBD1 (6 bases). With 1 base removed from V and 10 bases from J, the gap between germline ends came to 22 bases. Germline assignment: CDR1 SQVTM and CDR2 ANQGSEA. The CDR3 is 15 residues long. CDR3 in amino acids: CSVEVRGGPLARAFF. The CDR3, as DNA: TGCAGCGTTGAAGTGAGGGGGGGGCCCCTCGCCCGAGCTTTCTTT.

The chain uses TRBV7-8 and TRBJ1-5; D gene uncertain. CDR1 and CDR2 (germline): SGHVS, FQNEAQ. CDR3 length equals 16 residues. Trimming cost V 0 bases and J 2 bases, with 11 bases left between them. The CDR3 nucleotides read TGTGCCAGCAGCTTAGCGGTAAGAGGGCGCAATCAGCCCCAGCATTTT. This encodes CASSLAVRGRNQPQHF. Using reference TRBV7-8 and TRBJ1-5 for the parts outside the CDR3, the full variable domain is GAGVSQSPRYKVAKRGQDVALRCDPISGHVSLFWYQQALGQGPEFLTYFQNEAQLDKSGLPSDRFFAERPEGSVSTLKIQRTQQEDSAVYLCASSLAVRGRNQPQHFGDGTRLSIL.

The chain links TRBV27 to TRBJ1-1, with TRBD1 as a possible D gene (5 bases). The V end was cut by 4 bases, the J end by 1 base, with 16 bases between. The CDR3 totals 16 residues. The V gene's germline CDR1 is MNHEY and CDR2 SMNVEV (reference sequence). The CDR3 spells CASSYRRGGWNTEAFF. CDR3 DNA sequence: TGTGCCAGCAGTTATAGAAGGGGCGGATGGAACACTGAAGCTTTCTTT.

In DNA form, the CDR3 reads TGTGCCAGCAGCTCGCTCAGAGGACTAGCCTACGAGCAGTACTTC. This codes for CASSSLRGLAYEQYF. The chain joins TRBV7-2 to TRBJ2-7, with 7 positions matching TRBD2. V lost 4 bases and J lost 2; bases outside the gene matches: 8. The CDR3 runs 15 residues. In germline, CDR1 is SGHTA, CDR2 FQGNSA.

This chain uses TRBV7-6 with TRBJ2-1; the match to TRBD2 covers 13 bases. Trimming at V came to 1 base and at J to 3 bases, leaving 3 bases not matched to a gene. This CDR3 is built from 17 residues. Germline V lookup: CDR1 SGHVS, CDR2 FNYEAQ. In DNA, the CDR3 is TGTGCCAGCAGCTTAGTAGGGACTAGCGGGGTCTACAATGAGCAGTTCTTC. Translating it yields CASSLVGTSGVYNEQFF.